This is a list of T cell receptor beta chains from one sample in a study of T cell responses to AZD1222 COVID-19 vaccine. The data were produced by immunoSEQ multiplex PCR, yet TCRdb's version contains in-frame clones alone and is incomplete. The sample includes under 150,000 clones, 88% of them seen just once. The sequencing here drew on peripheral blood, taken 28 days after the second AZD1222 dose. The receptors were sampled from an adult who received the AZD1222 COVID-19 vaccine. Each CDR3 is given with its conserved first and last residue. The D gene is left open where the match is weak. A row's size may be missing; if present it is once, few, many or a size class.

CDR3: CASSLIQDYGYTF
DNA: TGTGCCAGCAGTTTAATCCAAGATTATGGCTACACCTTC
D: .
V: TRBV12-3/TRBV12-4
J: TRBJ1-2
size: .

CDR3: CASSSAGGGETQYF
DNA: TGCGCCAGCAGCTCAGCGGGAGGGGGGGAGACCCAGTACTTC
D: TRBD2
V: TRBV5-1
J: TRBJ2-5
size: .

CDR3: CASSLTGGPPVEQFF
DNA: TGTGCCAGCAGCTTGACGGGGGGCCCGCCTGTGGAGCAGTTCTTC
D: .
V: TRBV7-2
J: TRBJ2-1
size: .

CDR3: CASSRNPDRDPPAFF
DNA: TGTGCCAGCAGCCGAAACCCCGACAGGGACCCTCCAGCTTTCTTT
D: TRBD1
V: TRBV27
J: TRBJ1-1
size: few

CDR3: CASSAGQGFGYTF
DNA: TGTGCCAGCAGCGCGGGACAGGGTTTTGGCTACACCTTC
D: TRBD1
V: TRBV11-2
J: TRBJ1-2
size: .

CDR3: CASSEVGNYGYTF
DNA: TGTGCCAGCAGTGAAGTCGGGAACTATGGCTACACCTTC
D: .
V: TRBV6-1
J: TRBJ1-2
size: once

CDR3: CSATGGSSYNEQFF
DNA: TGCAGCGCCACAGGTGGGAGCTCCTACAATGAGCAGTTCTTC
D: .
V: TRBV29-1
J: TRBJ2-1
size: .

CDR3: CASSVVGVFGGVETQYF
DNA: TGTGCCAGCAGCGTAGTTGGTGTGTTTGGGGGGGTGGAGACCCAGTACTTC
D: TRBD2
V: TRBV9
J: TRBJ2-5
size: .

CDR3: CASSHNWDSGYTF
DNA: TGTGCCAGCAGTCACAACTGGGACAGTGGCTACACCTTC
D: TRBD1
V: TRBV6-5
J: TRBJ1-2
size: .

CDR3: CASSPPASGGTGELFF
DNA: TGTGCCAGCTCACCACCGGCCAGCGGGGGGACCGGGGAGCTGTTTTTT
D: TRBD2
V: TRBV18
J: TRBJ2-2
size: .

CDR3: CASKWGEANEKLFF
DNA: TGTGCCAGCAAATGGGGGGAGGCTAATGAAAAACTGTTTTTT
D: .
V: TRBV2
J: TRBJ1-4
size: .

CDR3: CASSPLAGYGYTF
DNA: TGTGCCAGCAGCCCACTGGCAGGTTATGGCTACACCTTC
D: .
V: TRBV5-5
J: TRBJ1-2
size: .

CDR3: CASRIPGNTEAFF
DNA: TGTGCCAGCAGGATCCCAGGGAACACTGAAGCTTTCTTT
D: .
V: TRBV27
J: TRBJ1-1
size: .

CDR3: CASSQFTLGGLPDTQYF
DNA: TGTGCCAGCAGCCAATTCACCCTGGGAGGGTTGCCCGATACGCAGTATTTT
D: TRBD2
V: TRBV4-2
J: TRBJ2-3
size: .

CDR3: CASSFQAEAFF
DNA: TGTGCCAGCAGTTTCCAGGCTGAAGCTTTCTTT
D: .
V: TRBV28
J: TRBJ1-1
size: .

CDR3: CASSPSSGGDTEAFF
DNA: TGTGCCAGCAGCCCTAGTAGTGGAGGGGACACTGAAGCTTTCTTT
D: .
V: TRBV3-1/TRBV3-2
J: TRBJ1-1
size: .

CDR3: CASSTDRAYYTF
DNA: TGTGCCAGCAGCACGGACAGGGCCTACTACACCTTC
D: TRBD1
V: TRBV6-5
J: TRBJ1-2
size: .

CDR3: CASSFGQGRTEAFF
DNA: .
D: .
V: TRBV5-1
J: TRBJ1-1
size: .

CDR3: CASLWQGDTEAFF
DNA: TGTGCCAGCCTGTGGCAGGGGGACACTGAAGCTTTCTTT
D: TRBD1
V: TRBV2
J: TRBJ1-1
size: .

CDR3: CASSLQNQGHEQYF
DNA: TGTGCCAGCAGCTTGCAAAATCAGGGACACGAGCAGTACTTC
D: .
V: TRBV11-2
J: TRBJ2-7
size: .

CDR3: CASSLARTHEKLFF
DNA: TGCGCCAGCAGCTTGGCCCGGACCCATGAAAAACTGTTTTTT
D: .
V: TRBV5-1
J: TRBJ1-4
size: .

CDR3: CASSRSGLAGGNTGELFF
DNA: TGTGCCAGCAGTCGCAGCGGGCTAGCGGGGGGTAACACCGGGGAGCTGTTTTTT
D: TRBD2
V: TRBV9
J: TRBJ2-2
size: .

CDR3: CASSRSPSSYNEQFF
DNA: TGTGCCAGCTCACGCAGCCCGAGCTCCTACAATGAGCAGTTCTTC
D: .
V: TRBV18
J: TRBJ2-1
size: .

CDR3: CASRLFSSGELFF
DNA: TGTGCCAGCAGATTGTTCTCGAGCGGGGAGCTGTTTTTT
D: .
V: TRBV12-3/TRBV12-4
J: TRBJ2-2
size: .

CDR3: CASCSETLNTGELFF
DNA: TGCGCCAGCTGCTCCGAGACACTCAACACCGGGGAGCTGTTTTTT
D: .
V: TRBV10-2
J: TRBJ2-2
size: .

CDR3: CASRPGQGRHEQYF
DNA: TGTGCCAGCCGCCCGGGACAGGGTCGCCACGAGCAGTACTTC
D: TRBD1
V: TRBV3-1/TRBV3-2
J: TRBJ2-7
size: .

CDR3: CASRGQAATYEQYF
DNA: TGTGCCAGCAGGGGACAGGCTGCGACCTACGAGCAGTACTTC
D: TRBD1
V: TRBV6-5
J: TRBJ2-7
size: .

CDR3: CASRTGRGGTGELFF
DNA: TGTGCCAGCAGAACGGGGCGAGGCGGCACCGGGGAGCTGTTTTTT
D: .
V: TRBV6-5
J: TRBJ2-2
size: .

CDR3: CASSFRDSNTGELFF
DNA: TGCGCCAGCAGCTTCCGGGACAGCAACACCGGGGAGCTGTTTTTT
D: TRBD1
V: TRBV4-1
J: TRBJ2-2
size: .

CDR3: CASRRATGIVYEQYF
DNA: TGCGCCAGCAGGAGGGCGACAGGGATCGTCTACGAGCAGTACTTC
D: TRBD1
V: TRBV5-1
J: TRBJ2-7
size: .

CDR3: CASSLAPPGELFF
DNA: TGTGCCAGCAGTTTAGCGCCCCCCGGGGAGCTGTTTTTT
D: .
V: TRBV12-3/TRBV12-4
J: TRBJ2-2
size: once